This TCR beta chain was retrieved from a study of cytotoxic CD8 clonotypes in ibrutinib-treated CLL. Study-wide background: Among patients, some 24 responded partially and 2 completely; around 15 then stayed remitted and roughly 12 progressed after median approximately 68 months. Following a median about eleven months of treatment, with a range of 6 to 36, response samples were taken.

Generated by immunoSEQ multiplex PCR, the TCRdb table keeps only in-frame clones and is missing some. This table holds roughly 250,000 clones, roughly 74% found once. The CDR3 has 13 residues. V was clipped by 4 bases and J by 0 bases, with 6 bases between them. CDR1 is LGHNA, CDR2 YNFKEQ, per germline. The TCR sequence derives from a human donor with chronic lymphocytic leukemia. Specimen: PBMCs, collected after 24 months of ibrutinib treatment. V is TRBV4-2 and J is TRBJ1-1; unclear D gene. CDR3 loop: CASSPGMNTEAFF. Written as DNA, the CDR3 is TGTGCCAGCAGCCCCGGCATGAACACTGAAGCTTTCTTT.